The clone carrying this TCR beta chain was counted a few times. Its antigen is not identified. This sample stems from a study of cytomegalovirus exposure and HLA in healthy donors. Across the whole study: Tens of millions of unique TCR sequences came from HLA-typed donors in an early release. When 350 to 500 donors were genotyped, roughly 82% of them were found to fall in the Caucasian-associated ancestry cluster.

Points from the study as a whole: An observed cluster of highly shared sequence variants was recorded as a likely sequencing artifact.

PCR employed 60 Vbeta and 13 Jbeta primers. Only in-frame clones appear in the TCRdb table, and some are missing; sequencing was by immunoSEQ multiplex PCR. The table has some 96,000 clones, approximately 71% seen once; the top ten hold about 8.3%. CDR1 and CDR2 (germline): GTSNPN, SVGIG (reference sequence). J was trimmed by 1 base and V by 1 base; bases with no gene match: 7. This CDR3 has 16 residues. This receptor was obtained from a female donor in good health and CMV-seronegative. V gene TRBV30 combines with J gene TRBJ2-1; 7 bases fit TRBD2. Sequenced material: PBMCs. CDR3 in amino acids: CAWSGEHGGSYNEQFF. In DNA form, the CDR3 reads TGTGCCTGGAGTGGGGAGCACGGGGGGTCCTACAATGAGCAGTTCTTC.